What follows is one T cell receptor (beta chain) and its context. The sample is drawn from a study of blood T cell repertoires in COVID-19. Study as a whole: Some COVID-19 samples were acute and others convalescent; all came from the United States, Italy and Spain. Sample material is recorded as cDNA or gDNA derived from T cells, B-cell-depleted T cells, or PBMCs.

As handled by the study authors: Reference gene primer amplification gave estimated nucleated cell counts. The assay was immunoSEQ multiplex PCR, and TCRdb's table has in-frame clones only and misses some. That table gives V, J and clone size, and the DNA gave D and trimming. This table has 70,000 to 80,000 clones, 86% appearing once. The CDR3 extends over 14 amino acids. The V end was cut by 1 base, the J end by 4 bases, with 10 bases between. The germline V gene encodes CDR1 SGHAT and CDR2 FQNNGV. Sequenced material: peripheral blood. The TCR was taken from an elderly man in a cohort sampled during active COVID-19. The chain employs TRBV11-2 and TRBJ2-5; maybe TRBD1 (6 bases). The CDR3, as DNA: TGTGCCAGCAGCTTAGGGCAGGGGTCAGAGACCCAGTACTTC. Amino acid sequence: CASSLGQGSETQYF.